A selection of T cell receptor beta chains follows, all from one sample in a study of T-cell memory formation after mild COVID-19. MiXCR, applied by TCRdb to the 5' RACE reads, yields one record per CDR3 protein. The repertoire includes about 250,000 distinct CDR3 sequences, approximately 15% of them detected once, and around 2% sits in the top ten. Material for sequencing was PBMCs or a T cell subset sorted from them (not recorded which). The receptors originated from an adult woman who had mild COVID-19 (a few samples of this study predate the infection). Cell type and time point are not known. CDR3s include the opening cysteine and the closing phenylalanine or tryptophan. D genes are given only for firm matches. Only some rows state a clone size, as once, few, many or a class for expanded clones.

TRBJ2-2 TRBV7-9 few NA CASSLRARDRDTGELFF TGTGCCAGCAGCTTACGGGCCAGGGATCGGGACACCGGGGAGCTGTTTTTT
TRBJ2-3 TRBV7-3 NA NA CASSFRGSLVDTQYF TGTGCCAGCAGCTTCAGGGGATCCCTGGTGGATACGCAGTATTTT
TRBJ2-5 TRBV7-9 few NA CASSLAVGQETQYF TGTGCCAGCAGCTTAGCAGTGGGGCAAGAGACCCAGTACTTC
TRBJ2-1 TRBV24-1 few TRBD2 CATSDTITSGRRNEQFF TGTGCCACCAGTGATACTATTACTAGCGGGAGGCGGAATGAGCAGTTCTTC
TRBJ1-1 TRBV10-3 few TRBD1 CAITQTGGERAFF TGTGCCATCACCCAGACAGGGGGCGAAAGAGCTTTCTTT
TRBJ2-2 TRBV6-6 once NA CASIPGWGPNTGELFF TGTGCCAGCATCCCAGGATGGGGGCCGAACACCGGGGAGCTGTTTTTT
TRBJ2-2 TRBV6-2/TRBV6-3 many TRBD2 CASSYSGGAGELFF TGTGCCAGCAGTTACAGCGGGGGGGCCGGGGAGCTGTTTTTT
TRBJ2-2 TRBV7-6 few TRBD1 CASSPKTGFDTGELFF TGTGCCAGCAGCCCCAAGACAGGGTTCGACACCGGGGAGCTGTTTTTT
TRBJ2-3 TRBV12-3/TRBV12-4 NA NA CASSLRDSRRGQYF TGTGCCAGCAGTTTAAGGGACTCGCGCCGGGGGCAGTATTTT
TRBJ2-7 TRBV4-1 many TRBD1 CASSQGQGPRYEQYF TGCGCCAGCAGCCAAGGACAGGGTCCCCGATACGAGCAGTACTTC
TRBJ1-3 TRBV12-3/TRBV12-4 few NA CASSPRAGNTIYF TGTGCCAGCAGTCCCCGGGCTGGAAACACCATATATTTT
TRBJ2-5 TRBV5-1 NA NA CASSLAAGAGETQYF TGCGCCAGCAGCTTAGCGGCGGGGGCGGGGGAGACCCAGTACTTC
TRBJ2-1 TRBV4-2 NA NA CASSSRRGPSSYNEQFF TGTGCCAGCAGCTCCCGCAGGGGCCCGAGCTCCTACAATGAGCAGTTCTTC
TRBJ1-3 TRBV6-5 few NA CASSYSGHSWSGNTIYF TGTGCCAGCAGTTACTCTGGACACTCGTGGTCTGGAAACACCATATATTTT